Listed below are T cell receptor beta chains from one sample, sequenced in a study of T cell changes during pregnancy in multiple sclerosis. The assay was immunoSEQ multiplex PCR, and TCRdb's table has in-frame clones only and misses some. Here the sample spans some 29,000 clones, 70% to 90% being singletons. The sample consisted of CD8+ T cells from peripheral blood mononuclear cells, taken in the third trimester of pregnancy. All receptors derive from a female donor with multiple sclerosis, enrolled in a pregnancy study. Each CDR3 is given with its conserved first and last residue. Fields, in order: D gene, J gene, clone size, V gene, CDR3 DNA, CDR3 protein. D genes are given only for firm matches. Size is omitted from some rows. Given values are once, few, many or a class for expanded clones.

d_call: TRBD2; j_call: TRBJ2-3; clone_size: -; v_call: TRBV7-9; cdr3_nt: TGTGCCAGCAACCTAGAGGAGGGGACTAGCGGGGGGCCTCCAGATACGCAGTATTTT; cdr3_aa: CASNLEEGTSGGPPDTQYF
d_call: TRBD2; j_call: TRBJ2-3; clone_size: -; v_call: TRBV16; cdr3_nt: TGTGCCAGCAGCCAATACACTCGCGGGAGGGAAAATACGCAGTATTTT; cdr3_aa: CASSQYTRGRENTQYF
d_call: -; j_call: TRBJ1-5; clone_size: -; v_call: TRBV5-6; cdr3_nt: TGTGCCAGCAGCTTGGGGGGGGGCCAGCCCCAGCATTTT; cdr3_aa: CASSLGGGQPQHF
d_call: -; j_call: TRBJ1-2; clone_size: -; v_call: TRBV18; cdr3_nt: TGTGCCAGCTCACAGGGAATCGGGCAGGGAGGCTACACCTTC; cdr3_aa: CASSQGIGQGGYTF
d_call: -; j_call: TRBJ2-2; clone_size: -; v_call: TRBV9; cdr3_nt: TGTGCCAGCAGCGCCGGCCCTGATACTAGTCCCGGGGAGCTGTTTTTT; cdr3_aa: CASSAGPDTSPGELFF
d_call: -; j_call: TRBJ2-7; clone_size: -; v_call: TRBV7-8; cdr3_nt: TGTGCCAGCAGCGCGGAGGGACGGGCCGAGCAGTACTTC; cdr3_aa: CASSAEGRAEQYF
d_call: TRBD2; j_call: TRBJ2-2; clone_size: -; v_call: TRBV4-2; cdr3_nt: TGTGCCAGCAGCCAACTAGCGGGAGGGCCTGTCGGCACCGGGGAGCTGTTTTTT; cdr3_aa: CASSQLAGGPVGTGELFF
d_call: TRBD2; j_call: TRBJ2-1; clone_size: -; v_call: TRBV7-6; cdr3_nt: TGTGCCAGCACAGCGGGGGGGCCTAATGAGCAGTTCTTC; cdr3_aa: CASTAGGPNEQFF
d_call: TRBD1; j_call: TRBJ2-2; clone_size: -; v_call: TRBV28; cdr3_nt: TGTGCCAGCAGCTCTGGACAGGCAGACACCGGGGAGCTGTTTTTT; cdr3_aa: CASSSGQADTGELFF
d_call: -; j_call: TRBJ1-1; clone_size: -; v_call: TRBV4-1; cdr3_nt: TGCGCCAGCAGCCAATCGGGTCAGGTGCAGGGGGCTTTCTTT; cdr3_aa: CASSQSGQVQGAFF
d_call: TRBD2; j_call: TRBJ2-1; clone_size: once; v_call: TRBV4-1; cdr3_nt: TGCGCCAGCAGCCAATCCTTCTCGCGACTAGCGGGAGGGTATAATGAGCAGTTCTTC; cdr3_aa: CASSQSFSRLAGGYNEQFF
d_call: TRBD2; j_call: TRBJ2-7; clone_size: -; v_call: TRBV7-3; cdr3_nt: TGTGCCAGCAGCTTAAGGCGCTGCGGGGGGTTGAGCTCCTACGAGCAGTACTTC; cdr3_aa: CASSLRRCGGLSSYEQYF
d_call: -; j_call: TRBJ1-3; clone_size: -; v_call: TRBV21-1; cdr3_nt: TGTGCCAGCAGCAAAGAATATCGAAACACCATATATTTT; cdr3_aa: CASSKEYRNTIYF
d_call: -; j_call: TRBJ2-1; clone_size: -; v_call: TRBV28; cdr3_nt: TGTGCCAGCACCCTTGGGGGAGGTTCCTACAATGAGCAGTTCTTC; cdr3_aa: CASTLGGGSYNEQFF
d_call: -; j_call: TRBJ2-7; clone_size: once; v_call: TRBV27; cdr3_nt: TGTGCCAGCAGTAAAATCGGGATCGTCTACGAGCAGTACTTC; cdr3_aa: CASSKIGIVYEQYF
d_call: TRBD2; j_call: TRBJ2-3; clone_size: -; v_call: TRBV7-9; cdr3_nt: TGTGCCAGCAGCCCCCGGGCGCGGGAGGGCGCAGATACGCAGTATTTT; cdr3_aa: CASSPRAREGADTQYF
d_call: -; j_call: TRBJ2-7; clone_size: -; v_call: TRBV10-2; cdr3_nt: TGCGCCAGCTCCCCCACCGGGACACTTTCCTACGAGCAGTACTTC; cdr3_aa: CASSPTGTLSYEQYF
d_call: -; j_call: TRBJ1-1; clone_size: -; v_call: TRBV28; cdr3_nt: TGTGCCAGCAGTTTCCTCGGGGTGAGCGCTTTCTTT; cdr3_aa: CASSFLGVSAFF
d_call: TRBD2; j_call: TRBJ2-3; clone_size: -; v_call: TRBV5-4; cdr3_nt: TGTGCCAGCAGCTTGGAAGCGGGGGGGCCCACAGATACGCAGTATTTT; cdr3_aa: CASSLEAGGPTDTQYF
d_call: -; j_call: TRBJ1-5; clone_size: -; v_call: TRBV18; cdr3_nt: TGTGCCAGCTCACCAGGGGGGATCTATAGCAATCAGCCCCAGCATTTT; cdr3_aa: CASSPGGIYSNQPQHF
d_call: -; j_call: TRBJ2-2; clone_size: -; v_call: TRBV28; cdr3_nt: TGTGCCAGCAGTGCTACCACAGAGAACACCGGGGAGCTGTTTTTT; cdr3_aa: CASSATTENTGELFF
d_call: TRBD1; j_call: TRBJ1-2; clone_size: -; v_call: TRBV6-6; cdr3_nt: TGTGCCAGCAGTCCCCAGGGGGCTTGGGGCTACACCTTC; cdr3_aa: CASSPQGAWGYTF
d_call: -; j_call: TRBJ2-5; clone_size: -; v_call: TRBV27; cdr3_nt: TGTGCCAGCAGAATGGGGGGAAGGGAGACCCAGTACTTC; cdr3_aa: CASRMGGRETQYF
d_call: -; j_call: TRBJ1-2; clone_size: -; v_call: TRBV16; cdr3_nt: TGTGCCAGCAGCGGGCTAATGGTCGTTAGAAAGACCTATGGCTTC; cdr3_aa: CASSGLMVVRKTYGF
d_call: -; j_call: TRBJ2-7; clone_size: once; v_call: TRBV21-1; cdr3_nt: TGTGCCAGCAGCAGGATCCTGTTAAGACAGGGCGAAAGGTACGAGCAGTACTTC; cdr3_aa: CASSRILLRQGERYEQYF
d_call: TRBD2; j_call: TRBJ2-1; clone_size: -; v_call: TRBV28; cdr3_nt: TGTGCCAGCAGTTTAACCGGGACTAGCGGGAGAAGCTCCTACAATGAGCAGTTCTTC; cdr3_aa: CASSLTGTSGRSSYNEQFF
d_call: -; j_call: TRBJ1-2; clone_size: -; v_call: TRBV5-6; cdr3_nt: TGTGCCAGCAGCTTGTCGAGGGAGTTGGGAGGCTACACCTTC; cdr3_aa: CASSLSRELGGYTF
d_call: TRBD1; j_call: TRBJ2-2; clone_size: -; v_call: TRBV5-4; cdr3_nt: TGTGCCAGCAGCCCTGGCGGCCAGGGGGTGTCCGGGGAGCTGTTTTTT; cdr3_aa: CASSPGGQGVSGELFF
d_call: TRBD1; j_call: TRBJ2-7; clone_size: -; v_call: TRBV7-6; cdr3_nt: TGTGCCAGCAGCTCCGGACAGGGGAGCGGGTACGAGCAGTACTTC; cdr3_aa: CASSSGQGSGYEQYF
d_call: -; j_call: TRBJ1-5; clone_size: -; v_call: TRBV20-1; cdr3_nt: TGCAGTGCTTCCCCACAGCCCCAGCATTTT; cdr3_aa: CSASPQPQHF
d_call: -; j_call: TRBJ2-1; clone_size: -; v_call: TRBV11-2; cdr3_nt: TGTGCCAGCAGCTTAGAATGGGGGGGCGGTGAGCAGTTCTTC; cdr3_aa: CASSLEWGGGEQFF
d_call: -; j_call: TRBJ1-1; clone_size: -; v_call: TRBV28; cdr3_nt: TGTGCCAGCAGTATGGACAGCGCTATGAACACTGAAGCTTTCTTT; cdr3_aa: CASSMDSAMNTEAFF
d_call: TRBD1; j_call: TRBJ1-3; clone_size: -; v_call: TRBV5-1; cdr3_nt: TGCGCCAGCAGCTCCGGGACAGGGGGCGACGGAAACACCATATATTTT; cdr3_aa: CASSSGTGGDGNTIYF
d_call: -; j_call: TRBJ2-7; clone_size: -; v_call: TRBV9; cdr3_nt: TGTGCCAGCAGCGTAGGGGGCAGAAACATCTACGAGCAGTACTTC; cdr3_aa: CASSVGGRNIYEQYF
d_call: TRBD1; j_call: TRBJ1-4; clone_size: -; v_call: TRBV29-1; cdr3_nt: TGCAGCGCCGGGGACAGACAGAATGAAAAACTGTTTTTT; cdr3_aa: CSAGDRQNEKLFF
d_call: TRBD1; j_call: TRBJ2-7; clone_size: -; v_call: TRBV5-1; cdr3_nt: TGCGCCAGCAGCGCCCAGACAGGGGGTTGGTACGAGCAGTACTTC; cdr3_aa: CASSAQTGGWYEQYF
d_call: -; j_call: TRBJ1-5; clone_size: -; v_call: TRBV27; cdr3_nt: TGTGCCAGCAGTTTATCCGGCAGGAGGAGCAATCAGCCCCAGCATTTT; cdr3_aa: CASSLSGRRSNQPQHF
d_call: -; j_call: TRBJ1-2; clone_size: -; v_call: TRBV18; cdr3_nt: TGTGCCAGCTCACCGCGACAGGTTGATAGGTTATTTGGTGGCTACACCTTC; cdr3_aa: CASSPRQVDRLFGGYTF
d_call: -; j_call: TRBJ1-1; clone_size: -; v_call: TRBV6-4; cdr3_nt: TGTGCCGGGAGAGGGTTTTCGACTGAAGCTTTCTTT; cdr3_aa: CAGRGFSTEAFF
d_call: -; j_call: TRBJ1-5; clone_size: few; v_call: TRBV6-6; cdr3_nt: TGTGCCAGCAGTTACCCAGGGTACAATCAGCCCCAGCATTTT; cdr3_aa: CASSYPGYNQPQHF
d_call: TRBD1; j_call: TRBJ2-2; clone_size: -; v_call: TRBV15; cdr3_nt: TGTGCCACCAGCCGGGACAGGGGGAGAACCGGGGAGCTGTTTTTT; cdr3_aa: CATSRDRGRTGELFF
d_call: -; j_call: TRBJ2-7; clone_size: -; v_call: TRBV6-5; cdr3_nt: TGTGCCAGCAGTTACTCGACTTTCCCATACGAGCAGTACTTC; cdr3_aa: CASSYSTFPYEQYF
d_call: TRBD1; j_call: TRBJ1-2; clone_size: -; v_call: TRBV9; cdr3_nt: TGTGCCAGCAGCGTAGCTATAGGACAGGGAGCCTATGGCTACACCTTC; cdr3_aa: CASSVAIGQGAYGYTF
d_call: TRBD1; j_call: TRBJ1-1; clone_size: -; v_call: TRBV27; cdr3_nt: TGTGCCAGCAGTATAACCGGGACAGAACTGAACACTGAAGCTTTCTTT; cdr3_aa: CASSITGTELNTEAFF
d_call: -; j_call: TRBJ2-1; clone_size: -; v_call: TRBV9; cdr3_nt: TGTGCCAGCAGCGTCAACACAGGTAGAGTGGGAAATGAGCAGTTCTTC; cdr3_aa: CASSVNTGRVGNEQFF
d_call: -; j_call: TRBJ1-1; clone_size: -; v_call: TRBV7-8; cdr3_nt: TGTGCCAGCAGCCCAGCGGTCACTGAAGCTTTCTTT; cdr3_aa: CASSPAVTEAFF
d_call: TRBD2; j_call: TRBJ2-7; clone_size: -; v_call: TRBV28; cdr3_nt: TGTGCCAGCAGTTCCGGGGCGGGAGGGCCACAGCAGTACTTC; cdr3_aa: CASSSGAGGPQQYF
d_call: -; j_call: TRBJ2-3; clone_size: once; v_call: TRBV29-1; cdr3_nt: TGCAGCGTCCAAGGAGAACAAACTAGCACAGATACGCAGTATTTT; cdr3_aa: CSVQGEQTSTDTQYF
d_call: -; j_call: TRBJ1-1; clone_size: few; v_call: TRBV28; cdr3_nt: TGTGCCAGCAGATTACAGGGATCCACTGAAGCTTTCTTT; cdr3_aa: CASRLQGSTEAFF
d_call: TRBD1; j_call: TRBJ1-2; clone_size: -; v_call: TRBV7-2; cdr3_nt: TGTGCCAGCAGCCCTGGACAGGGGGCCGGCTATGGCTACACCTTC; cdr3_aa: CASSPGQGAGYGYTF
d_call: -; j_call: TRBJ2-5; clone_size: -; v_call: TRBV14; cdr3_nt: TGTGCCAGCAGCCAACAGCAGGGTTTAGAGACCCAGTACTTC; cdr3_aa: CASSQQQGLETQYF
d_call: -; j_call: TRBJ2-7; clone_size: -; v_call: TRBV21-1; cdr3_nt: TGTGCCAGCAGCAAAAAGGTTGGCGGGCCGAGCGGCTACGAGCAGTACTTC; cdr3_aa: CASSKKVGGPSGYEQYF
d_call: TRBD1; j_call: TRBJ2-7; clone_size: -; v_call: TRBV5-1; cdr3_nt: TGCGCCAGCAGCTTGGGAACCTGGGACAGGGCCTACGAGCAGTACTTC; cdr3_aa: CASSLGTWDRAYEQYF